The 9 T cell receptor beta chains listed next were all sequenced from one sample in a study of blood T cell repertoires in COVID-19. Here immunoSEQ multiplex PCR was the method, and the copy in TCRdb shows in-frame clones only, minus some. This repertoire shows about 280,000 clones, about nine tenths found once; its top ten account for approximately 2.2%. Sequences were obtained from peripheral blood. All receptors derive from a man aged 50 to 60 with acute or convalescent COVID-19.

This clone appeared once. The CDR3 region has the DNA TGTGCCAGTAGTATAACGCCAGGAACTCCTCAGCCCCAGCATTTT. It specifies CASSITPGTPQPQHF. The chain couples TRBV19 to TRBJ1-5; no clear D gene. Germline V lookup: CDR1 LNHDA, CDR2 SQIVND (reference sequence). The CDR3 is made up of 15 amino acids. V gave up 2 bases and J gave up 6 bases, with 14 bases separating them.

The chain uses TRBV7-8 and TRBJ1-5; possibly TRBD1 for D (5 bases). The CDR3 has 14 amino acids. Germline CDR1 and CDR2: SGHVS and FQNEAQ. V lost 3 bases, J lost 7 bases, and 13 bases lay in between. The CDR3 DNA sequence: TGTGCCAGCAGCTTCGGGGGAGTCGGACAGCCCCAGCATTTT. This codes for CASSFGGVGQPQHF.

The genes are TRBV7-3 and TRBJ1-1; 8 bases map to TRBD1. Germline CDR1 and CDR2: SGHTA and FQGTGA. V lost 4 bases and J lost 5; bases outside the gene matches: 6. CDR3 length: 14 amino acids. DNA for the CDR3: TGTGCCAGCAGCTCTCTCACAGGGGGGACTGAAGCTTTCTTT. This sequence encodes CASSSLTGGTEAFF.

The gene calls are TRBV30 and TRBJ1-2; D is uncertain. The CDR3 is 16 amino acids. The V end lost 0 bases, the J end lost 0 bases, and 14 bases lay between the germline ends. CDR1 and CDR2 (germline): GTSNPN, SVGIG (reference sequence). The CDR3 loop reads CAWSVLAGTANYGYTF. In DNA form, the CDR3 reads TGTGCCTGGAGTGTACTGGCAGGTACTGCTAACTATGGCTACACCTTC. Using reference TRBV30 and TRBJ1-2 for the parts outside the CDR3, the full variable domain is SQTIHQWPATLVQPVGSPLSLECTVEGTSNPNLYWYRQAAGRGLQLLFYSVGIGQISSEVPQNLSASRPQDRQFILSSKKLLLSDSGFYLCAWSVLAGTANYGYTFGSGTRLTVV.

J is TRBJ2-1 and V is TRBV9, with D possibly TRBD2 on 5 matching bases. The germline CDR1 and CDR2 sequences are SGDLS and YYNGEE. CDR3 size: 12 residues. V was shortened by 0 bases and J by 9 bases, with 7 bases between the two germline ends. CDR3 nucleotides: TGTGCCAGCAGCGTAGTCCGGGGTGAGCAGTTCTTC. It encodes CASSVVRGEQFF.

This clone came up a few times. The chain couples TRBV6-6 to TRBJ1-1, with D perhaps TRBD1 (5 bases). The V gene's germline CDR1 is MNHNY and CDR2 SVGAGI (reference sequence). V lost 4 bases and J 1 base, leaving 13 bases between the germline ends. CDR3 length equals 15 residues. This chain's CDR3 is CASSSFNRRNTEAFF. The CDR3 region has the DNA TGTGCCAGCAGTTCGTTCAACAGGAGGAACACTGAAGCTTTCTTT.

The chain is built from TRBV5-4 and TRBJ2-7; TRBD2 is a possible D gene (6 bases). The germline gives CDR1 SGHNT, CDR2 YYREEE (reference sequence). The length of the CDR3 is 15 residues. The V gene lost 4 bases and the J gene lost 0 bases, with 14 bases spanning the gap. CDR3 sequence (DNA): TGTGCCAGCAGCCCACGTGGAGGGACCTCCTACGAGCAGTACTTC. This sequence encodes CASSPRGGTSYEQYF.

The gene calls are TRBV4-1 and TRBJ1-2; D is unresolved. Looked up from germline, CDR1 is MGHRA and CDR2 is YSYEKL. CDR3 length: 14 amino acids. The V end lost 0 bases, the J end lost 4 bases, and 9 bases lay between the germline ends. Here the CDR3 DNA reads TGCGCCAGCAGCCAAGAACGGGGAATCTATGGCTACACCTTC. Its translation is CASSQERGIYGYTF.

The CDR3 loop reads CASSQRTGGWSEQFF. CDR3 in DNA: TGCGCCAGCAGCCAAAGGACAGGGGGCTGGAGTGAGCAGTTCTTC. This chain connects TRBV4-1 to TRBJ2-1; 11 nucleotides line up with TRBD1. Germline V CDR1 and CDR2: MGHRA, YSYEKL. The CDR3 loop spans 15 amino acids. The trim removed 2 bases at V and 9 bases at J, leaving 6 bases unmatched.